These 8 T cell receptor beta chains originate from one sample sequenced in a study of T cell repertoires in cytomegalovirus infection. Using its own MiXCR run on the reads, TCRdb lists one record per CDR3 protein. Seen here are 230,000 or so distinct CDR3 sequences, about 18% observed once, and the top ten hold over 40%. Material: CD8+ T cells from PBMCs. The receptors derive from a human donor in good health (CMV status not recorded). Some clones in this sample may be carry-over from other donors' samples.

This clonotype was seen ten or more times. The rearrangement joins TRBV6-2 or TRBV6-3 to TRBJ2-2; possible D gene TRBD1, 6 bases. The V gene lost 2 bases and the J gene lost 2 bases, with 12 bases spanning the gap. Per the germline V gene, CDR1 is MNHEY and CDR2 is SVGEGT. CDR3 length: 16 residues. CDR3 in amino acids: CASSYGQGYNTGELFF. DNA of the CDR3: TGTGCCAGCAGTTACGGTCAGGGGTACAACACCGGGGAGCTGTTTTTT.

A few counts support this clonotype. The chain couples TRBV12-3 or TRBV12-4 to TRBJ1-5; D not certain. V lost 3 bases and J lost 8, with 11 bases in between. The CDR3 consists of 13 residues. CDR3 nucleotides: TGTGCCAGCAGTTTGTCTGGGTATAAGCCCCAGCATTTT. This translates into CASSLSGYKPQHF.

This rearrangement joins TRBV27 to TRBJ2-7; possibly TRBD1 for D (6 bases). V was pared by 9 bases and J by 0 bases, with 12 bases between. The CDR3 length is 13 residues. CDR1 and CDR2 from the germline V gene are MNHEY and SMNVEV (reference sequence). CDR3 nucleotides: TGTGCCAGTGGAAGGGGGACCTCCTACGAGCAGTACTTC. This sequence encodes CASGRGTSYEQYF.

The sample holds many counts of this clonotype. The V and J genes are TRBV20-1 and TRBJ2-5; no clear D gene. Per the germline V gene, CDR1 is DFQATT and CDR2 is SNEGSKA (reference sequence). Between the trimmed V and J ends, which lost 0 bases and 4 bases, there was a span of 12 bases. This CDR3 is built from 14 residues. In nucleotides, the CDR3 is TGCAGTGCTAGAGATAATATCCTATTAGAGACCCAGTACTTC. As protein: CSARDNILLETQYF.

The J gene is TRBJ1-2, the V gene TRBV19; TRBD1 matches 7 bases. V gave up 10 bases and J gave up 4 bases; unmatched junction bases: 18. Germline CDR1 and CDR2: LNHDA and SQIVND (reference sequence). This CDR3 spans 16 amino acids. CDR3 protein: CATQRDSLTRGYGYTF. The CDR3 coding sequence is TGTGCCACCCAACGGGACAGCCTTACCAGGGGCTATGGCTACACCTTC.

This clonotype was seen ten or more times. The genes are TRBV7-9 and TRBJ1-1; D uncertain. The CDR3 has 14 residues. Germline values: CDR1 SEHNR, CDR2 FQNEAQ (reference sequence). V lost 1 base and J lost 10, with 16 bases in between. CDR3 region: CASSLVSGSPGAFF. In DNA form, the CDR3 reads TGTGCCAGCAGCTTAGTATCTGGATCCCCAGGAGCTTTCTTT.

This chain joins TRBV7-6 and TRBJ2-5; no firm D call. Germline CDR1 and CDR2: SGHVS and FNYEAQ. This CDR3 spans 17 amino acids. Trimming took off 4 bases at V and 7 bases at J, with 25 bases between the two ends. CDR3 protein: CASSSLVADGSMRTQYF. The CDR3 DNA sequence: TGTGCCAGCAGCTCACTTGTCGCGGACGGCTCGATGAGGACCCAGTACTTC.

This clonotype was recorded a few times. CDR3: CKLSSRGYGYTF. The CDR3 nucleotides are TGTAAATTAAGCTCGAGGGGCTATGGCTACACCTTC. This chain joins TRBV7-9 and TRBJ1-2; TRBD1 might be the D (5 bases). There are 12 residues in the CDR3. Per germline, CDR1 SEHNR and CDR2 FQNEAQ (reference sequence).